The 28 T cell receptor beta chains reported below all come from one sample, sequenced in a study of molecular identifiers for immune sequencing clone quantification. TCRdb reprocessed the PCR reads via MiXCR and lists one record per CDR3 protein. In the table there are about 500,000 distinct CDR3 sequences, less than 30% of which are singletons. The specimen sequenced was naive CD8+ T cells from blood, with Jurkat cell RNA spiked in. The subset was: FACS-sorted CD8+CD4-CCR7+CD45RA+ naive T cells. The source of these receptors is a human donor in good health. Some libraries in this study had Jurkat cell RNA spiked in.

This clonotype was counted a few times. J is TRBJ1-5 and V is TRBV20-1; D unresolved. V was shortened by 4 bases and J by 3 bases, with 13 bases between the two germline ends. The CDR3 consists of 14 residues. The germline V gene encodes CDR1 DFQATT and CDR2 SNEGSKA (reference sequence). In nucleotides, the CDR3 is TGCAGTGCTACGACCGACGTGGTCAATCAGCCCCAGCATTTT. Residues: CSATTDVVNQPQHF.

This clonotype has just a few counts. This sequence joins TRBV30 and TRBJ1-5; D is undetermined. CDR1 GTSNPN and CDR2 SVGIG come from the germline V gene (reference sequence). The ends were cut back, 0 bases at V and 2 bases at J, with 11 bases in the middle. CDR3 size: 15 residues. CDR3 amino acids: CAWSVLGSGNQPQHF. In nucleotides, the CDR3 is TGTGCCTGGAGTGTTCTGGGGTCAGGCAATCAGCCCCAGCATTTT.

This clonotype was found many times. The rearrangement links TRBV13 to TRBJ2-7, with 8 bases fitting TRBD1. The V gene end was trimmed by 0 bases and the J gene end by 2 bases; junction bases not matched to a gene: 0. The CDR3 totals 14 residues. Germline-derived CDR1 and CDR2 are PRHDT and FYEKMQ (reference sequence). Here the CDR3 DNA reads TGTGCCAGCAGCTTAGGGGACAGGGCCTACGAGCAGTACTTC. Amino acids: CASSLGDRAYEQYF.

V is TRBV11-2 and J is TRBJ2-1; D gene ambiguous. CDR1 is SGHAT, CDR2 FQNNGV, per germline. This CDR3 contains 15 residues. V dropped 4 bases and J dropped 2 bases, with 12 bases sitting between them. CDR3 sequence (DNA): TGTGCCAGCAGCTCCCAGATTCCAACCTACAATGAGCAGTTCTTC. This gives the protein CASSSQIPTYNEQFF. The variable domain in full, completed from reference TRBV11-2 and TRBJ2-1, reads EAGVAQSPRYKIIEKRQSVAFWCNPISGHATLYWYQQILGQGPKLLIQFQNNGVVDDSQLPKDRFSAERLKGVDSTLKIQPAKLEDSAVYLCASSSQIPTYNEQFFGPGTRLTVL.

The CDR3 DNA reads TGTGCCAGTGCAAGTGGCAGTGAGTACGAGCAGTACTTC. Translating it yields CASASGSEYEQYF. The V and J genes are TRBV9 and TRBJ2-7; D not certain. V lost 8 bases and J 4 bases, leaving 16 bases between the germline ends. The CDR3 spans 13 residues. Germline values: CDR1 SGDLS, CDR2 YYNGEE.

Turning to this clonotype: At one boundary the junction diverges from the germline segment, which might be a read error. DNA of the CDR3: TGCGCCAGCAGCCAAGAGGTAACAGGCGTTAACTGTGGCTACACCTTC. It codes for CASSQEVTGVNCGYTF. This chain joins TRBV4-1 and TRBJ1-2, with a weak D call TRBD1 (5 bases). This CDR3 is built from 16 residues. The germline CDR1 and CDR2 sequences are MGHRA and YSYEKL.

In regard to this clonotype: At one end, the junction sequence differs from germline, possibly due to a read error. V is TRBV9 and J is TRBJ2-7; D unresolved. CDR1 and CDR2 (germline): SGDLS, YYNGEE. The CDR3 is 14 amino acids. The CDR3 is CASRVMSGAYAQYF. CDR3 coding DNA: TGTGCCAGCCGCGTGATGTCCGGAGCCTACGCGCAGTACTTC.

The chain is built from TRBV7-6 and TRBJ1-1; TRBD1 aligns across 8 bases. Germline V lookup: CDR1 SGHVS, CDR2 FNYEAQ. The CDR3 is 16 residues long. The V and J ends lost 1 base and 1 base, in that order; junction bases with no gene match: 5. This chain's CDR3 is CASSLVTDRENTEAFF. The CDR3 DNA reads as TGTGCCAGCAGCTTAGTCACGGACAGGGAGAACACTGAAGCTTTCTTT.

The genes are TRBV27 and TRBJ2-3; 7 nucleotides agree with TRBD2. The ends lost 1 base at V and 6 bases at J; junction bases unmatched: 7. From germline, CDR1 is MNHEY and CDR2 SMNVEV (reference sequence). There are 15 residues in the CDR3. CDR3 in amino acids: CASSLLAGRGDTQYF. The CDR3 region has the DNA TGTGCCAGCAGTTTATTAGCGGGCCGAGGGGATACGCAGTATTTT.

With respect to this clonotype: Because the CDR3 is missing its conserved closing phenylalanine or tryptophan, this is likely a read error. The gene calls are TRBV7-9 and TRBJ1-5, with no clear D. V was cut by 1 base and J by 4 bases, with 11 bases left in between. The CDR3 consists of 15 residues. Germline V gene data show CDR1 as SEHNR and CDR2 as FQNEAQ (reference sequence). The CDR3 nucleotides read TGTGCCAGCAGCTTAGGAGGGTTTGGAAATCAGCCCCAGCATCTT. Translation: CASSLGGFGNQPQHL.

This clonotype was recorded many times. This sequence joins TRBV4-1 and TRBJ1-2, with 8 bases fitting TRBD1. J was trimmed by 8 bases and V by 2 bases; bases with no gene match: 16. The length of the CDR3 is 17 residues. CDR1 MGHRA and CDR2 YSYEKL come from the germline V gene. The CDR3 here is CASSQLGQGASTRGYTF. The DNA of the CDR3 is TGCGCCAGCAGCCAATTGGGGCAGGGGGCTTCTACGCGGGGCTACACCTTC.

This clonotype occurred a few times. V and J are TRBV6-6 and TRBJ2-5, with a tentative D call TRBD2 (5 bases). This CDR3 has 15 residues. Trimming took off 5 bases at V and 9 bases at J, with 22 bases between the two ends. Germline V gives CDR1 MNHNY, CDR2 SVGAGI (reference sequence). The CDR3 spells CASSSHPGELAAQYF. The CDR3 DNA is TGTGCCAGCAGTAGCCACCCCGGGGAGCTCGCGGCCCAGTACTTC.

This sequence joins TRBV6-2 or TRBV6-3 and TRBJ1-5; 7 bases agree with TRBD1. Trimming removed 6 bases from V and 5 bases from J; junction bases left unmatched: 19. Germline CDR1 is MNHEY and CDR2 is SVGEGT. CDR3 length equals 18 residues. CDR3 nucleotide sequence: TGTGCCAGCAGATCGTGGGAGGGAGCCGACAGGGACGATCAGCCCCAGCATTTT. Amino acids: CASRSWEGADRDDQPQHF.

In regard to this clonotype: This clone may be a read error of a much larger clone one base away. The chain employs TRBV20-1 and TRBJ2-7; D possibly uses TRBD1 or TRBD2 (5 bases each). CDR1 is DFQATT and CDR2 is SNEGSKA in the germline V gene (reference sequence). The CDR3 has 15 amino acids. Here the CDR3 reads CSALPSWDVSYERYF. In nucleotides, the CDR3 is TGCAGTGCGCTTCCTTCGTGGGACGTCTCCTACGAGCGGTACTTC.

The chain couples TRBV20-1 to TRBJ2-3; the match to TRBD2 covers 9 bases. CDR1 is DFQATT and CDR2 is SNEGSKA in the germline V gene (reference sequence). The V and J ends lost 0 bases and 8 bases, in that order; junction bases with no gene match: 6. The CDR3 covers 14 residues. CDR3 sequence (DNA): TGCAGTGCTAGAGAGGTAGCGGGAGAGGTTACGCAGTATTTT. As protein: CSAREVAGEVTQYF.

At least ten counts were recorded for this clonotype. The chain combines TRBV19 with TRBJ2-1; perhaps TRBD1 as D (5 bases). Trimming took off 3 bases at V and 4 bases at J, with 13 bases between the two ends. Germline V gene data show CDR1 as LNHDA and CDR2 as SQIVND (reference sequence). The CDR3 has 15 amino acids. CDR3 region: CASSIIQGPYNEQFF. As DNA, the CDR3 is TGTGCCAGTAGTATCATCCAGGGCCCTTACAATGAGCAGTTCTTC.

This clonotype was found many times. This chain joins TRBV15 and TRBJ2-5; 7 bases fit TRBD2. This CDR3 is built from 15 residues. The germline V gene encodes CDR1 LNHNV and CDR2 YYDKDF (reference sequence). Trimming cost V 1 base and J 3 bases; bases outside gene matches: 5. CDR3 DNA: TGTGCCACCAGCAGAGCGGCTAGCGGAGAAGAGACCCAGTACTTC. It specifies CATSRAASGEETQYF.

With regard to this clonotype: At one end, the junction sequence differs from germline, possibly due to a read error. The chain joins TRBV5-3 to TRBJ2-7; 9 nucleotides line up with TRBD2. TRBV5-3 is an ORF; its function is uncertain. The CDR3 has 18 residues. CDR3 loop: CASSLWGTSGPPGGEQYF. The CDR3 region has the DNA TGTGCCAGCAGCTTGTGGGGTACTAGCGGGCCACCGGGAGGCGAGCAGTACTTC.

The table lists this clonotype with many counts. The rearrangement links TRBV19 to TRBJ1-1; no firm D call. Germline V CDR1 and CDR2: LNHDA, SQIVND (reference sequence). V shed 3 bases and J shed 0 bases, with 8 bases lying between them. CDR3 size: 14 residues. The CDR3 protein is CASSMTGMNTEAFF. CDR3 sequence (DNA): TGTGCCAGTAGTATGACGGGAATGAACACTGAAGCTTTCTTT.

This clonotype turned up a few times. This chain joins TRBV20-1 and TRBJ2-7; D remains ambiguous. Germline CDR1 and CDR2: DFQATT and SNEGSKA (reference sequence). The ends were cut back, 3 bases at V and 4 bases at J, with 13 bases in the middle. CDR3 size: 13 residues. CDR3 protein: CSASGLADYEQYF. The CDR3 nucleotides read TGCAGTGCTAGTGGGCTGGCGGATTACGAGCAGTACTTC.

This clonotype was observed a handful of times. This chain uses TRBV7-9 with TRBJ2-2; 12 nucleotides line up with TRBD1. The CDR3 length is 17 residues. Per germline, CDR1 SEHNR and CDR2 FQNEAQ (reference sequence). V lost 4 bases, J lost 6 bases, and 9 bases stayed unmatched. The CDR3 nucleotides are TGTGCCAGCAGCTCCATAGGGACAGGGGGCCCCCCCGGGGAGCTGTTTTTT. Its translation is CASSSIGTGGPPGELFF.

The rearrangement uses TRBV20-1 and TRBJ2-7; D unresolved. V shed 0 bases and J shed 6 bases, with 9 bases lying between them. CDR3 length equals 12 residues. Germline values: CDR1 DFQATT, CDR2 SNEGSKA (reference sequence). The CDR3 coding sequence is TGCAGTGCTAGAGATTCGGGTGCCGAGCAGTACTTC. This encodes CSARDSGAEQYF.

This clonotype came up many times. This sequence joins TRBV12-3 or TRBV12-4 and TRBJ2-7, with 8 nucleotides matching TRBD2. This CDR3 is built from 15 residues. The trim removed 6 bases at V and 6 bases at J, leaving 13 bases unmatched. CDR3 nucleotides: TGTGCCAGCAGCGAAAGCGGGGGCGGTGGCGGCGAGCAGTACTTC. Protein sequence: CASSESGGGGGEQYF.

This clonotype was picked up a small number of times. A much larger clone is a single base away; this may be a read error. This chain uses TRBV7-6 with TRBJ2-7; no firm D call. Trimming removed 5 bases from V and 5 bases from J, with 7 bases in between. The CDR3 has 11 residues. Germline values: CDR1 SGHVS, CDR2 FNYEAQ. This chain's CDR3 is CASSQADEQYF. The DNA of the CDR3 is TGTGCCAGCAGCCAAGCTGACGAGCAGTACTTC.

The chain is built from TRBV19 and TRBJ2-1, with 10 bases aligning to TRBD2. Germline V CDR1 and CDR2: LNHDA, SQIVND (reference sequence). V was pared by 2 bases and J by 7 bases, with 5 bases of the junction left unmatched. This CDR3 contains 15 residues. The CDR3, as DNA: TGTGCCAGTAGTATACTAGCGGGAGTGGGGAATGAGCAGTTCTTC. Its protein is CASSILAGVGNEQFF. Looking up the rest from reference TRBV19 and TRBJ2-1 gives the full variable domain: DGGITQSPKYLFRKEGQNVTLSCEQNLNHDAMYWYRQDPGQGLRLIYYSQIVNDFQKGDIAEGYSVSREKKESFPLTVTSAQKNPTAFYLCASSILAGVGNEQFFGPGTRLTVL.

The chain joins TRBV27 to TRBJ2-3, with D perhaps given as TRBD1 or TRBD2 (5 bases each). CDR3 length: 15 residues. CDR1 MNHEY and CDR2 SMNVEV come from the germline V gene (reference sequence). Trimming removed 1 base from V and 1 base from J, with 9 bases in between. The CDR3 spells CASSLWGTRTDTQYF. The CDR3 nucleotides are TGTGCCAGCAGTTTATGGGGGACCCGCACAGATACGCAGTATTTT.

The rearrangement links TRBV4-3 to TRBJ2-7; D is ambiguous. The germline V and J ends were trimmed by 5 bases and 4 bases, with 15 bases remaining between them. The CDR3 has 14 amino acids. CDR1 LGHNA and CDR2 YSLEER come from the germline V gene. The CDR3 spells CASSATLSFYEQYF. The CDR3 DNA sequence: TGCGCCAGCAGCGCGACGCTCAGTTTTTACGAGCAGTACTTC.

The V call is TRBV9, the J call TRBJ1-6; D call uncertain. V lost 0 bases and J lost 8, with 12 bases in between. The germline V gene has CDR1 SGDLS and CDR2 YYNGEE. The CDR3 is 15 amino acids. The CDR3 DNA follows: TGTGCCAGCAGCGTAGGAGCGGGAATTTATTCACCCCTCCACTTT. Protein sequence: CASSVGAGIYSPLHF.